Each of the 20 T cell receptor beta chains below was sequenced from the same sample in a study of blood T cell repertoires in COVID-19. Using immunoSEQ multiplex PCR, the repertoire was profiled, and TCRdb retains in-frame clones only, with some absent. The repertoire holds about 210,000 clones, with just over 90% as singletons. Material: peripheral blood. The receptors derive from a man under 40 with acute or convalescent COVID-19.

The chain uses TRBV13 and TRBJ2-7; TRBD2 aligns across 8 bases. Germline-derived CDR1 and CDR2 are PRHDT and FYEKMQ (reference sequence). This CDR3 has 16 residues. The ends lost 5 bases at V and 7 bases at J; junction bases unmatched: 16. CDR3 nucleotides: TGTGCCAGCAGCCCAAGAGAAACGGGGGGGCCTAGGGAGCAGTACTTC. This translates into CASSPRETGGPREQYF.

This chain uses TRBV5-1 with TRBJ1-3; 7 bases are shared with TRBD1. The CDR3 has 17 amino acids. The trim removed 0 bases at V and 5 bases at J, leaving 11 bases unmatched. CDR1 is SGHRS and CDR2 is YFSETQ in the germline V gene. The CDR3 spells CASSLEGDSGLRNTIYF. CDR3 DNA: TGCGCCAGCAGCTTGGAAGGGGACAGTGGACTACGAAACACCATATATTTT.

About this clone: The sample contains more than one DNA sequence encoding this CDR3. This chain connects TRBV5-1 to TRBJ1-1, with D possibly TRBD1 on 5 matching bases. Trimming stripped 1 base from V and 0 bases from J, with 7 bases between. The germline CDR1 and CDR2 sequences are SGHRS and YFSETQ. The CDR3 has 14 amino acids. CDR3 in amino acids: CASSLTGLNTEAFF. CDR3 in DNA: TGCGCCAGCAGCTTGACAGGATTGAACACTGAAGCTTTCTTT.

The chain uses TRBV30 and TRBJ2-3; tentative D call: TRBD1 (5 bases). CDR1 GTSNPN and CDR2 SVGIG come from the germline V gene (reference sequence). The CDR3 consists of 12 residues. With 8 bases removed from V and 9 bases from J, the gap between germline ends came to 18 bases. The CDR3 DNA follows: TGTGCCCGTAGCAGCTCAGGGTTGACGCAGTATTTT. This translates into CARSSSGLTQYF.

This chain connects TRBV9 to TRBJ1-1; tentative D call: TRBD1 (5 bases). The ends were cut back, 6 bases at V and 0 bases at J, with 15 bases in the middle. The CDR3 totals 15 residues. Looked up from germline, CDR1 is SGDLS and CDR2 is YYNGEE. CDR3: CASTLGADMNTEAFF. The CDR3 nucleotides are TGTGCCAGCACCTTAGGGGCAGATATGAACACTGAAGCTTTCTTT.

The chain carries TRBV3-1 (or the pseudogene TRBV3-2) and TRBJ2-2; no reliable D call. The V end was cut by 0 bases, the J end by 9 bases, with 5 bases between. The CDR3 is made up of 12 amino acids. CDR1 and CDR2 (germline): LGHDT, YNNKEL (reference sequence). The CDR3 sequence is CASSQDPRELFF. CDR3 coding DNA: TGTGCCAGCAGCCAAGACCCCAGGGAGCTGTTTTTT.

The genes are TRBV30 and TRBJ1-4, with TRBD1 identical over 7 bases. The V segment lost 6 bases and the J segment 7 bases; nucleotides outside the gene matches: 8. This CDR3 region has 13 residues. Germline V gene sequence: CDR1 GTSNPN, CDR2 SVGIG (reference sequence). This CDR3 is CACTRQGGEKLFF. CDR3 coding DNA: TGTGCCTGCACAAGACAGGGCGGTGAAAAACTGTTTTTT.

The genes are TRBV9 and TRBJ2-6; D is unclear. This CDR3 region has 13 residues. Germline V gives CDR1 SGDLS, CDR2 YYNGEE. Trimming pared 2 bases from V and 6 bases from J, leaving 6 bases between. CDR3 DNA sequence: TGTGCCAGCAGCGTTCAGGAGGCCAACGTCCTGACTTTC. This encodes CASSVQEANVLTF.

Here the CDR3 reads CASSPGRALRQPQHF. CDR3 nucleotide sequence: TGTGCCAGCAGCCCGGGGAGGGCCCTACGTCAGCCCCAGCATTTT. The chain has TRBV28 and TRBJ1-5; D is unresolved. Trimming removed 6 bases from V and 6 bases from J, with 18 bases in between. The CDR3 runs to 15 residues. Germline loops: CDR1 MDHEN, CDR2 SYDVKM.

CDR3 residues: CASTGTARRQYF. CDR3 nucleotide sequence: TGTGCCAGCACCGGGACAGCCCGTCGGCAGTACTTC. V is TRBV28 and J is TRBJ2-7; 7 bases are a match to TRBD1. Germline V gives CDR1 MDHEN, CDR2 SYDVKM. V gave up 7 bases and J gave up 9 bases; unmatched junction bases: 9. CDR3 length: 12 amino acids.

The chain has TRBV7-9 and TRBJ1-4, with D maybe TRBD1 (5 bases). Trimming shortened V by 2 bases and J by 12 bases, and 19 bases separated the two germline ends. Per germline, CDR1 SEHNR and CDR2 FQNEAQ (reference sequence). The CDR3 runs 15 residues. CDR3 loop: CASSLREGAQRELFF. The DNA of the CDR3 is TGTGCCAGCAGCTTACGTGAAGGGGCGCAAAGGGAACTGTTTTTT.

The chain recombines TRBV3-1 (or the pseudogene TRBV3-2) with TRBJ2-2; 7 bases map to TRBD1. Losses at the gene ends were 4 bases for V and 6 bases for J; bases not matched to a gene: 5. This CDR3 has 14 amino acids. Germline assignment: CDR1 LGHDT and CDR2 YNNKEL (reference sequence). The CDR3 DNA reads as TGTGCCAGCAGCCGATCGACAGGGTCCGGGGAGCTGTTTTTT. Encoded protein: CASSRSTGSGELFF.

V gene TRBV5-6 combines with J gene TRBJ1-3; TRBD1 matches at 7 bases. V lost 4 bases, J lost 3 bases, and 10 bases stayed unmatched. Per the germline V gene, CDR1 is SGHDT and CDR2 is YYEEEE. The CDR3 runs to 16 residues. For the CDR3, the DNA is TGTGCCAGCAGCCGGGTGGACAGGAATCTTGGAAACACCATATATTTT. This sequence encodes CASSRVDRNLGNTIYF. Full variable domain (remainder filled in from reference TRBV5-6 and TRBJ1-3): DAGVTQSPTHLIKTRGQQVTLRCSPKSGHDTVSWYQQALGQGPQFIFQYYEEEERQRGNFPDRFSGHQFPNYSSELNVNALLLGDSALYLCASSRVDRNLGNTIYFGEGSWLTVV.

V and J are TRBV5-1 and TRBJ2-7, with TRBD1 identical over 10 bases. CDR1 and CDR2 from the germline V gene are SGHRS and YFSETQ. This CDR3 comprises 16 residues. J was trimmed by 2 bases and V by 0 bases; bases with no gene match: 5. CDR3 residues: CASSLAIGQGAYEQYF. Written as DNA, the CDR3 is TGCGCCAGCAGCTTGGCCATAGGACAGGGGGCCTACGAGCAGTACTTC.

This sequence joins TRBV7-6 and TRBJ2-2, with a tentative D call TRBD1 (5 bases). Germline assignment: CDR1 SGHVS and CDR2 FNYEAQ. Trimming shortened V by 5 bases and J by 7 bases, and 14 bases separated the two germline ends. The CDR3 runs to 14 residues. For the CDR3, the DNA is TGTGCCAGCAGCCTGGACATTCTAGTCGGGGAGCTGTTTTTT. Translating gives CASSLDILVGELFF.

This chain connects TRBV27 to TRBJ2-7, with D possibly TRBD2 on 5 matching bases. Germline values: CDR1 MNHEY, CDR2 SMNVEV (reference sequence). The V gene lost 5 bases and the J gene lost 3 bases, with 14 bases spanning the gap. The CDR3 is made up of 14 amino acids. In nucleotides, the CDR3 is TGTGCCAGCAGTAGCCCGGGAAGAGACTACGAGCAGTACTTC. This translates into CASSSPGRDYEQYF.

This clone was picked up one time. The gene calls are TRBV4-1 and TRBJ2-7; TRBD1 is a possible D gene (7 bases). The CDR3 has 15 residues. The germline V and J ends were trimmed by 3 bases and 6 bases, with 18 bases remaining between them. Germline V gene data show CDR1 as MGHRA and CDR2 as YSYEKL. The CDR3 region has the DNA TGCGCCAGCAGCCAGACCTCCGGGACAGCGGGCGAGCAGTACTTC. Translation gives CASSQTSGTAGEQYF.

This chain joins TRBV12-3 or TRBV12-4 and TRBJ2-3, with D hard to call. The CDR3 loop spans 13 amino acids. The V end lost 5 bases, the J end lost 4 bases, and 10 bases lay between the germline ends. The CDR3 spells CASSPKRSDTQYF. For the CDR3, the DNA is TGTGCCAGCAGTCCAAAGCGTTCAGATACGCAGTATTTT.

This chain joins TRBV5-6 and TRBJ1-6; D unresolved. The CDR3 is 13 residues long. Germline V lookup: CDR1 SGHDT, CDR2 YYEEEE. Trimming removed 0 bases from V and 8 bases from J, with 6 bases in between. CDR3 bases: TGTGCCAGCAGCTTGGGTTCGTATTCACCCCTCCACTTT. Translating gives CASSLGSYSPLHF.

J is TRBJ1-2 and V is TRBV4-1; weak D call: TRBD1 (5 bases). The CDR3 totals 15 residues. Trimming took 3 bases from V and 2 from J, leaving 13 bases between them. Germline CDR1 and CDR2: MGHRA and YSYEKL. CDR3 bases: TGCGCCAGCAGCCAGTTGGGACTGCCAAACTATGGCTACACCTTC. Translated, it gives CASSQLGLPNYGYTF.